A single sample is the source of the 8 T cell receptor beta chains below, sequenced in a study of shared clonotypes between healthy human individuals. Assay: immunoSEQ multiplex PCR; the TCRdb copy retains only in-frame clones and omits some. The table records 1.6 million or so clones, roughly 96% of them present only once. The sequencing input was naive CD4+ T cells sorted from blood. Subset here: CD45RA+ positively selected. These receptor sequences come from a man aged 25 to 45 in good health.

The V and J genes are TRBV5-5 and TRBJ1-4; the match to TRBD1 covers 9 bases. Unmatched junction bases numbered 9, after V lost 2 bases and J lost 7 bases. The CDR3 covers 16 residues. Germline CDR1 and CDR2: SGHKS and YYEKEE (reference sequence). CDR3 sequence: CASSFSLGQGGEKLFF. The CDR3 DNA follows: TGTGCCAGCAGCTTTAGCTTGGGACAGGGCGGTGAAAAACTGTTTTTT.

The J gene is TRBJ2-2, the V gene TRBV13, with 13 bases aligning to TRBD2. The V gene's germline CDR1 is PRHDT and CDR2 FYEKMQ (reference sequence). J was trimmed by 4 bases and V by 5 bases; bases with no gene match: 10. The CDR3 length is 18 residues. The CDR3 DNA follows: TGTGCCAGCAGCCTCCGGACTAGCGGGAGCAAATTCACCGGGGAGCTGTTTTTT. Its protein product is CASSLRTSGSKFTGELFF.

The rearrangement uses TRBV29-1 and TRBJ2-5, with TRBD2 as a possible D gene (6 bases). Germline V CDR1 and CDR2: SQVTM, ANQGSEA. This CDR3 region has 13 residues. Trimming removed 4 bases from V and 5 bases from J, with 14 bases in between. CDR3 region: CSVVSGEGETQYF. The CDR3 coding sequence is TGCAGCGTTGTGTCGGGAGAAGGCGAGACCCAGTACTTC.

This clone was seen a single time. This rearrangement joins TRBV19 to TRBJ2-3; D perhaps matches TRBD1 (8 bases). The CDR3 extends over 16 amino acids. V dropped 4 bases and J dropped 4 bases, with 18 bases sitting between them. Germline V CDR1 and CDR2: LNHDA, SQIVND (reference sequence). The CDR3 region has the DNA TGTGCCAGTAGTACCCAATGGACAGGGAGGGCAGATACGCAGTATTTT. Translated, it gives CASSTQWTGRADTQYF.

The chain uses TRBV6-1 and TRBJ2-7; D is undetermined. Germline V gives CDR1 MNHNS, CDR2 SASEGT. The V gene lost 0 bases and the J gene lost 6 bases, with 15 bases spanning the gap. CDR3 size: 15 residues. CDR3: CASSEAMIARGEQYF. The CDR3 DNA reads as TGTGCCAGCAGTGAAGCGATGATTGCTCGAGGCGAGCAGTACTTC.

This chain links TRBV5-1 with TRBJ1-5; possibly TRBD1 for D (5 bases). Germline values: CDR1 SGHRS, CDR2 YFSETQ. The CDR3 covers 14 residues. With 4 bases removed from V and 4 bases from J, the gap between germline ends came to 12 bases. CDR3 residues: CASSTGPVNQPQHF. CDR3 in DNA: TGCGCCAGCAGCACGGGACCTGTGAATCAGCCCCAGCATTTT.

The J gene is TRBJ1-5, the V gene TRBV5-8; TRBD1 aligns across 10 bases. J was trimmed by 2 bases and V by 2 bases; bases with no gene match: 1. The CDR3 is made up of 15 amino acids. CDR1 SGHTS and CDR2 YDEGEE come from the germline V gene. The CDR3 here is CASSFGTGGNQPQHF. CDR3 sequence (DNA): TGTGCCAGCAGCTTCGGGACAGGGGGCAATCAGCCCCAGCATTTT.

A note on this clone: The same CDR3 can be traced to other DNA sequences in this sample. The CDR3 coding sequence is TGTGCCAGCAGCTTAGAGGGCAGACAGGGAGAGCAGTTCTTC. This encodes CASSLEGRQGEQFF. The rearrangement joins TRBV7-9 to TRBJ2-1, with 7 bases fitting TRBD1. CDR3 size: 14 residues. From germline, CDR1 is SEHNR and CDR2 FQNEAQ (reference sequence). Trimming at V came to 1 base and at J to 10 bases, leaving 7 bases not matched to a gene.